The clone carrying this T cell receptor beta chain appeared a few times. No antigen is known for it. A sample-barcoded 5' primer and a J-beta primer mix were used in a second PCR of roughly 7 to 11 cycles. One entry per CDR3 protein results from TCRdb running MiXCR on the 5' RACE reads. Seen here are 550,000 to 650,000 distinct CDR3 sequences, 25% to 35% observed once, and the top ten hold 3% to 4%. The sample originates from a study of blood T cells in healthy people across ages. Study results and caveats: It was the long-lived donors that had more naive CD4+ cells and higher diversity than aged donors. CMV status of donors was not determined, possibly confounding expanded clonotype changes.

Germline CDR1 reads LGHDT; CDR2 reads YNNKEL (reference sequence). The CDR3 extends over 17 amino acids. The junction had 9 bases not matched to a gene; V was cut back by 1 base and J by 6 bases. These data were likewise used in another study, on T cells of mothers and their children. That source adds: Slightly, though not significantly, more overlap was seen in related than in unrelated mother-child pairs.

The sequencing input was blood. This chain links TRBV3-1 with TRBJ2-5; 12 nucleotides line up with TRBD2. This TCR came from a boy aged 2 to 10 in good health. The CDR3 coding sequence is TGTGCCAGCAGCCAAGTGTCGACTAGCGGGGGAGGGAAGACCCAGTACTTC. Its translation is CASSQVSTSGGGKTQYF.